The TCR beta chain described here comes from a study of shared clonotypes between healthy human individuals. As to this clone: Its antigen remains unknown.

General study findings and limits: Naive subsets typically showed greater estimated richness than memory subsets. Of the naive CD4 clonotypes, around 5.2% were shared across a few donors.

Researchers divided each subset's genomic DNA evenly across several immunoSEQ plates. Data came from immunoSEQ multiplex PCR; TCRdb stores just in-frame clones and leaves some out. The data contain around 2.1 million clones, 90% to 97% of them seen just once; the ten biggest clones take up 0.1% to 0.15%. CDR3 length: 14 residues. V was cut by 3 bases and J by 9 bases, with 15 bases left in between. Per germline, CDR1 ENHRY and CDR2 SYGVKD. The clonotype originates from a man aged 18 to 29 in good health. The V gene is TRBV10-3, the J gene TRBJ1-5; tentative D call: TRBD1 (6 bases). Sequences were obtained from naive CD4+ T cells sorted from blood. Specified subset: CD45RA+ positively selected. The CDR3 region is CAISDQGTSRPQHF. The CDR3 nucleotides are TGTGCCATCAGTGATCAGGGGACCTCGCGGCCCCAGCATTTT.